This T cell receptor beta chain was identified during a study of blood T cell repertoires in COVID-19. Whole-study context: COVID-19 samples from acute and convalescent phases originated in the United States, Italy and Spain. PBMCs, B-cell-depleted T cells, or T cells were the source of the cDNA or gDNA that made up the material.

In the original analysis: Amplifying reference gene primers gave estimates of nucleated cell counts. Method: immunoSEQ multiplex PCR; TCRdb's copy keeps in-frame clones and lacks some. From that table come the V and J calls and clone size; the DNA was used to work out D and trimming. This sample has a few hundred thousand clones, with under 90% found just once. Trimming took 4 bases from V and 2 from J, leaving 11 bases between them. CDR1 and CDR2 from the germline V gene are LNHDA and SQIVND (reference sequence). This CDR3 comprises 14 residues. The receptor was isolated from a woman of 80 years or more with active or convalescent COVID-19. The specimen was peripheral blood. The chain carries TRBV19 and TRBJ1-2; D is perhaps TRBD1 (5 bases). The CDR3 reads CASSRSGQNYGYTF. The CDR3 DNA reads TGTGCCAGTAGTAGATCTGGACAAAACTATGGCTACACCTTC.